One and the same sample provided the 13 T cell receptor beta chains below, sequenced in a study of post-analysis software for immune sequencing data. The study's findings and limits: Patients showed TRBV5-6, TRBV5-1 and TRBV20-1 among four to six TRBV segments more frequent than in controls.

These receptors are not linked to any known antigen. TCR beta cDNA libraries had unique molecular identifiers. In TCRdb, the PCR reads were re-called with MiXCR into one record per CDR3 protein. Of hundreds of thousands of distinct CDR3 sequences listed, roughly three fifths were seen once; the top ten hold over 9%. The sample comprised blood. Receptor source: a girl aged 2 to 9 with multiple sclerosis.

V is TRBV27 and J is TRBJ1-2; maybe TRBD1 (6 bases). V lost 5 bases and J lost 13, with 23 bases in between. CDR1 and CDR2 (germline): MNHEY, SMNVEV (reference sequence). The CDR3 totals 14 residues. The CDR3 sequence: CASSEYLGQYGLTF. CDR3 nucleotide sequence: TGTGCCAGCAGTGAGTACCTCGGACAGTATGGTCTCACCTTC.

At least ten counts were recorded for this clonotype. CDR3 sequence (DNA): TGTGCCAGCAGTTCGACGACAGGGTTGGGAGAGACCCAGTACTTC. Residues: CASSSTTGLGETQYF. The chain combines TRBV11-1 with TRBJ2-5; 7 bases align to TRBD1. In germline, CDR1 is SGHAT, CDR2 FQDESV (reference sequence). Germline trimming cut 6 bases from V and 4 bases from J; bases unmatched to any gene: 11. This CDR3 spans 15 amino acids.

The genes are TRBV6-2 or TRBV6-3 and TRBJ1-4; 7 bases align to TRBD1. Germline CDR1 and CDR2: MNHEY and SVGEGT. V trimming: 6 bases; J trimming: 6 bases; junction bases outside the gene matches: 13. The CDR3 loop spans 16 amino acids. For the CDR3, the DNA is TGTGCCAGCAGCCCGAGAGACAGGGCGGCGGATGAAAAACTGTTTTTT. It specifies CASSPRDRAADEKLFF.

This sequence joins TRBV12-3 or TRBV12-4 and TRBJ2-3, with D possibly matching TRBD2 (6 bases). Deletions cut 3 bases from V and 6 bases from J, with 19 bases between. This CDR3 region has 16 residues. CDR3 nucleotides: TGTGCCAGCAGTTTTTCCGGGGAAGTAGCGGCGGATACGCAGTATTTT. This encodes CASSFSGEVAADTQYF.

The chain combines TRBV12-3 or TRBV12-4 with TRBJ2-5, with TRBD1 matching 10 bases. The J call is in doubt because the DNA end fits TRBJ2-7 better. The length of the CDR3 is 12 residues. CDR3 DNA sequence: TGTGCCAGCGGGGGGACAGGGGACGAGCAGTACTTC. This sequence encodes CASGGTGDEQYF.

This chain uses TRBV12-3 or TRBV12-4 with TRBJ2-2, with 8 bases aligning to TRBD1. With V trimmed by 3 bases and J by 8 bases, 5 bases remained unmatched. The CDR3 runs to 14 residues. The CDR3 DNA reads TGTGCCAGCAGTTTCGGTCAGGGGGCTGGGGAGCTGTTTTTT. The encoded protein is CASSFGQGAGELFF.

This clonotype has just a few counts. This rearrangement joins TRBV7-9 to TRBJ2-3; D remains unclear. V gave up 0 bases and J gave up 7 bases, with 8 bases separating them. Per germline, CDR1 SEHNR and CDR2 FQNEAQ (reference sequence). The CDR3 runs 13 residues. As DNA, the CDR3 is TGTGCCAGCAGCTTAGCGGTGCGATATACGCAGTATTTT. It codes for CASSLAVRYTQYF. The whole variable domain, filled in from reference TRBV7-9 and TRBJ2-3, reads DTGVSQNPRHKITKRGQNVTFRCDPISEHNRLYWYRQTLGQGPEFLTYFQNEAQLEKSRLLSDRFSAERPKGSFSTLEIQRTEQGDSAMYLCASSLAVRYTQYFGPGTRLTVL.

The J gene is TRBJ2-7, the V gene TRBV7-2; TRBD1 is a possible D gene (5 bases). CDR1 and CDR2 (germline): SGHTA, FQGNSA. The CDR3 contains 13 residues. Trimming pared 5 bases from V and 10 bases from J, leaving 18 bases between. CDR3 nucleotide sequence: TGTGCCAGCAGCCCCAGGGTGGGGTATACCCAGTACTTC. Protein: CASSPRVGYTQYF. The full variable domain, rest sourced from reference TRBV7-2 and TRBJ2-7, is GAGVSQSPSNKVTEKGKDVELRCDPISGHTALYWYRQSLGQGLEFLIYFQGNSAPDKSGLPSDRFSAERTGGSVSTLTIQRTQQEDSAVYLCASSPRVGYTQYFGPGTRLTVT.

This clonotype was found a few times. The rearrangement joins TRBV4-1 to TRBJ2-7; D is perhaps TRBD1 or TRBD2 (5 bases each). The CDR3 extends over 14 amino acids. Trimming removed 3 bases at V and 3 bases at J, with 12 bases between. Germline lookup yields CDR1 MGHRA and CDR2 YSYEKL. The CDR3 bases are TGCGCCAGCAGCCATGGGGGTGGCGGCTACGAGCAGTACTTC. Its translation: CASSHGGGGYEQYF.

The genes are TRBV7-9 and TRBJ2-4, with no clear D. The CDR3 sequence is 13 residues long. CDR1 and CDR2 (germline): SEHNR, FQNEAQ (reference sequence). V lost 3 bases to trimming and J lost 9 bases, with 12 bases between them. Written as DNA, the CDR3 is TGTGCCAGCAGCTTTAGTCGTAACGGCATTCAGTACTTC. Translation: CASSFSRNGIQYF.

Only a few counts were recorded for this clonotype. V and J are TRBV20-1 and TRBJ2-7, with D tentatively TRBD1 (5 bases). The CDR3 totals 13 residues. V was trimmed by 5 bases and J by 1 base, leaving 12 bases between them. Germline values: CDR1 DFQATT, CDR2 SNEGSKA (reference sequence). The CDR3 bases are TGCAGTGCTCACGGTGACAGATCCTACGAGCAGTACTTC. Its translation: CSAHGDRSYEQYF.

The rearrangement links TRBV29-1 to TRBJ1-2; possible D gene TRBD1, 5 bases. This CDR3 contains 16 residues. Germline V gene sequence: CDR1 SQVTM, CDR2 ANQGSEA. With 6 bases removed from V and 3 bases from J, the gap between germline ends came to 23 bases. The CDR3 sequence is CSVPSFGGGNHYGYTF. Here the CDR3 DNA reads TGCAGCGTCCCCTCGTTTGGGGGGGGGAACCACTATGGCTACACCTTC. The full variable domain, in which reference TRBV29-1 and TRBJ1-2 provide the parts outside the CDR3, is SAVISQKPSRDICQRGTSLTIQCQVDSQVTMMFWYRQQPGQSLTLIATANQGSEATYESGFVIDKFPISRPNLTFSTLTVSNMSPEDSSIYLCSVPSFGGGNHYGYTFGSGTRLTVV.

V and J are TRBV2 and TRBJ2-1, with D possibly matching TRBD2 (5 bases). CDR1 is SNHLY and CDR2 is FYNNEI in the germline V gene. Trimming removed 7 bases at V and 11 bases at J, with 21 bases between. The CDR3 has 14 residues. CDR3 protein: CASITLRERYKQFF. The CDR3, as DNA: TGTGCCAGCATTACCCTTCGGGAACGGTATAAGCAGTTCTTC.